Following are 25 T cell receptor beta chains from one sample sequenced in a study of neoadjuvant anti-PD-1 for oral cavity cancer. The protocol was immunoSEQ multiplex PCR, while the TCRdb copy is restricted to in-frame clones and leaves out a portion. This table has under 85,000 clones, approximately 80% appearing once. Source: PBMCs, taken before nivolumab (anti-PD-1) treatment. The receptors were gathered from a person aged 35-79 years with oral cavity squamous cell carcinoma.

The CDR3 DNA reads as TGTGCCATCAGTGATCCTAATCAGCCCCAGCATTTT. Its protein is CAISDPNQPQHF. This rearrangement joins TRBV10-3 to TRBJ1-5; D is unresolved. Looked up from germline, CDR1 is ENHRY and CDR2 is SYGVKD. The CDR3 extends over 12 amino acids. V dropped 3 bases and J dropped 4 bases, with 4 bases sitting between them.

The chain carries TRBV7-2 and TRBJ1-5; D is uncertain. V lost 0 bases to trimming and J lost 4 bases, with 4 bases between them. The CDR3 covers 13 residues. CDR1 is SGHTA and CDR2 is FQGNSA in the germline V gene. The CDR3 protein is CASSLAENQPQHF. The CDR3 DNA follows: TGTGCCAGCAGCTTAGCCGAAAATCAGCCCCAGCATTTT.

The rearrangement joins TRBV10-3 to TRBJ2-7, with a weak D call TRBD1 (6 bases). Germline lookup yields CDR1 ENHRY and CDR2 SYGVKD. The CDR3 length is 14 residues. V gave up 7 bases and J gave up 6 bases, with 19 bases separating them. The DNA for the CDR3 is TGTGCCATCACCCGAGGGGGTGGAAGTGGCGAGCAGTACTTC. Its protein is CAITRGGGSGEQYF.

The gene calls are TRBV19 and TRBJ1-3; D not resolved. Trimming took 3 bases from V and 8 from J, leaving 5 bases between them. The germline V gene has CDR1 LNHDA and CDR2 SQIVND (reference sequence). The CDR3 sequence is 11 residues long. CDR3 nucleotide sequence: TGTGCCAGTAGTATGCCGGACACCATATATTTT. It encodes CASSMPDTIYF.

This chain joins TRBV30 and TRBJ1-1; unclear D gene. Germline V CDR1 and CDR2: GTSNPN, SVGIG (reference sequence). The length of the CDR3 is 14 residues. Trimming removed 2 bases at V and 5 bases at J, with 15 bases between. For the CDR3, the DNA is TGTGCCTGGAGTAAAGGTCTCGGTGGGACTGAAGCTTTCTTT. Translated, it gives CAWSKGLGGTEAFF. Together with reference TRBV30 and TRBJ1-1, the CDR3 gives the full variable domain: SQTIHQWPATLVQPVGSPLSLECTVEGTSNPNLYWYRQAAGRGLQLLFYSVGIGQISSEVPQNLSASRPQDRQFILSSKKLLLSDSGFYLCAWSKGLGGTEAFFGQGTRLTVV.

This chain uses TRBV27 with TRBJ1-1, with D unclear. The CDR3 is 12 residues long. V lost 5 bases, J lost 7 bases, and 11 bases lay in between. CDR1 and CDR2 from the germline V gene are MNHEY and SMNVEV (reference sequence). The CDR3 region has the DNA TGTGCCAGCAGTAGGGCCCGGGGTGAAGCTTTCTTT. Translated, it gives CASSRARGEAFF.

The chain recombines TRBV29-1 with TRBJ2-7; 9 nucleotides align to TRBD2. The CDR3 covers 13 residues. CDR1 is SQVTM, CDR2 ANQGSEA, per germline. J lost 4 bases, V lost 5 bases, and 6 bases had no gene match. CDR3: CSVRTSATYEQYF. For the CDR3, the DNA is TGCAGCGTTCGGACTAGCGCCACATACGAGCAGTACTTC.

The chain links TRBV2 to TRBJ1-4; TRBD1 matches at 8 bases. Germline CDR1 and CDR2: SNHLY and FYNNEI. Losses at the gene ends were 7 bases for V and 3 bases for J; bases not matched to a gene: 10. This CDR3 comprises 16 residues. CDR3 loop: CASTESGGMANEKLFF. In DNA form, the CDR3 reads TGTGCCAGCACGGAATCAGGGGGCATGGCTAATGAAAAACTGTTTTTT. The whole variable domain, filled in from reference TRBV2 and TRBJ1-4, reads EPEVTQTPSHQVTQMGQEVILRCVPISNHLYFYWYRQILGQKVEFLVSFYNNEISEKSEIFDDQFSVERPDGSNFTLKIRSTKLEDSAMYFCASTESGGMANEKLFFGSGTQLSVL.

The CDR3 bases are TGTGCCAGCAGCCCCAGTGGGTCTGGAAACACCATATATTTT. This sequence encodes CASSPSGSGNTIYF. The V and J genes are TRBV6-5 and TRBJ1-3; D is ambiguous. CDR3 length: 14 residues. V lost 6 bases to trimming and J lost 1 base, with 10 bases between them. From germline, CDR1 is MNHEY and CDR2 SVGAGI.

The rearrangement uses TRBV20-1 and TRBJ1-2; D remains unclear. Looked up from germline, CDR1 is DFQATT and CDR2 is SNEGSKA (reference sequence). CDR3 length: 10 amino acids. The ends were cut back, 1 base at V and 7 bases at J, with 4 bases in the middle. CDR3 region: CSARGLGYTF. The CDR3 DNA is TGCAGTGCTAGAGGACTTGGCTACACCTTC.

The chain is built from TRBV5-1 and TRBJ2-5, with 9 bases aligning to TRBD1. CDR1 and CDR2 from the germline V gene are SGHRS and YFSETQ. Trimming took 4 bases from V and 5 from J; bases not matched to a gene: 9. CDR3 size: 15 residues. The CDR3: CASSPPFGTGETQYF. The DNA for the CDR3 is TGCGCCAGCAGCCCCCCTTTCGGGACAGGGGAGACCCAGTACTTC.

This clone was seen a single time. CDR3 DNA: TGTGCCAGCAGCTCTACACTCGGGACGGGACGGGTTTCCTACGAGCAGTACTTC. This encodes CASSSTLGTGRVSYEQYF. V gene TRBV14 combines with J gene TRBJ2-7; TRBD1 or TRBD2 may be the D gene (5 bases each). Trimming removed 5 bases at V and 1 base at J, with 24 bases between. Germline lookup yields CDR1 SGHDN and CDR2 FVKESK. The CDR3 sequence is 18 residues long. Looking up the rest from reference TRBV14 and TRBJ2-7 gives the full variable domain: EAGVTQFPSHSVIEKGQTVTLRCDPISGHDNLYWYRRVMGKEIKFLLHFVKESKQDESGMPNNRFLAERTGGTYSTLKVQPAELEDSGVYFCASSSTLGTGRVSYEQYFGPGTRLTVT.

The chain is built from TRBV7-9 and TRBJ2-3; no clear D gene. V shed 1 base and J shed 5 bases, with 7 bases lying between them. The length of the CDR3 is 13 residues. Germline V gene lookup returns CDR1 SEHNR and CDR2 FQNEAQ (reference sequence). The CDR3 DNA reads as TGTGCCAGCAGCTTAGTGAGCGAAGATACGCAGTATTTT. The encoded protein is CASSLVSEDTQYF.

The chain recombines TRBV5-1 with TRBJ1-3, with D possibly TRBD1 on 6 matching bases. Germline loops: CDR1 SGHRS, CDR2 YFSETQ. The CDR3 loop spans 15 amino acids. V lost 2 bases to trimming and J lost 4 bases, with 13 bases between them. CDR3 DNA: TGCGCCAGCAGCTTAGGTGGGACATCCGGAAACACCATATATTTT. The encoded protein is CASSLGGTSGNTIYF.

This chain connects TRBV20-1 to TRBJ1-1; D unclear. V was pared by 4 bases and J by 3 bases, with 6 bases between. Germline V lookup: CDR1 DFQATT, CDR2 SNEGSKA (reference sequence). This CDR3 spans 11 amino acids. The DNA of the CDR3 is TGCAGTGCTAACGTGGACACTGAAGCTTTCTTT. Protein: CSANVDTEAFF.

V gene TRBV7-3 combines with J gene TRBJ2-3; D not certain. The V end was cut by 4 bases, the J end by 2 bases, with 13 bases between. This CDR3 region has 15 residues. Germline V lookup: CDR1 SGHTA, CDR2 FQGTGA. The CDR3 DNA sequence: TGTGCCAGCAGCTCCGGAGCCCATTTCACAGATACGCAGTATTTT. The encoded protein is CASSSGAHFTDTQYF.

The chain joins TRBV7-2 to TRBJ2-3, with 14 positions matching TRBD2. J lost 3 bases, V lost 3 bases, and 5 bases had no gene match. The CDR3 contains 17 residues. Germline CDR1 is SGHTA and CDR2 is FQGNSA. CDR3 amino acids: CASSLGGTSGRTDTQYF. The CDR3 coding sequence is TGTGCCAGCAGCTTGGGCGGGACTAGCGGGAGAACAGATACGCAGTATTTT.

CDR3 in DNA: TGTGCCAGTAGTAGCACGCTAGCGGGAGGGTACGAAGAGACCCAGTACTTC. Translating it yields CASSSTLAGGYEETQYF. This chain joins TRBV19 and TRBJ2-5, with 12 bases aligning to TRBD2. J was trimmed by 3 bases and V by 4 bases; bases with no gene match: 9. Per the germline V gene, CDR1 is LNHDA and CDR2 is SQIVND (reference sequence). The CDR3 is 17 amino acids.

V and J are TRBV5-1 and TRBJ2-2; 9 bases match TRBD1. The germline V gene encodes CDR1 SGHRS and CDR2 YFSETQ. The CDR3 is made up of 16 amino acids. V was clipped by 3 bases and J by 4 bases; unmatched bases: 7. As DNA, the CDR3 is TGCGCCAGCAGCTCCGGACAGGGGCTGGTCACCGGGGAGCTGTTTTTT. This sequence encodes CASSSGQGLVTGELFF.

DNA for the CDR3: TGCGCCAGCAGCTTGGCCAGCGGGAGTTACAATGAGCAGTTCTTC. It encodes CASSLASGSYNEQFF. V is TRBV5-1 and J is TRBJ2-1, with TRBD2 matching 8 bases. Unmatched junction bases numbered 3, after V lost 0 bases and J lost 4 bases. The germline CDR1 and CDR2 sequences are SGHRS and YFSETQ. The CDR3 totals 15 residues.

The chain links TRBV29-1 to TRBJ1-1; 8 bases align to TRBD1. The germline V gene has CDR1 SQVTM and CDR2 ANQGSEA. The trim removed 3 bases at V and 3 bases at J, leaving 9 bases unmatched. The CDR3 is 15 residues long. CDR3 residues: CSVDPAQGEDTEAFF. CDR3 coding DNA: TGCAGCGTTGACCCTGCACAGGGGGAAGACACTGAAGCTTTCTTT.

The CDR3, as DNA: TGTGCCAGCAGTTTCCGAAGCGGCTCCTACGAGCAGTACTTC. It translates to CASSFRSGSYEQYF. The V gene is TRBV27, the J gene TRBJ2-7; possibly TRBD2 for D (5 bases). V was cut by 3 bases and J by 0 bases, with 9 bases left in between. CDR3 length: 14 residues. Germline V gene sequence: CDR1 MNHEY, CDR2 SMNVEV (reference sequence).

The J gene is TRBJ2-5, the V gene TRBV5-1; D not resolved. The CDR3 is made up of 15 amino acids. The germline CDR1 and CDR2 sequences are SGHRS and YFSETQ. Trimming stripped 0 bases from V and 5 bases from J, with 14 bases between. CDR3 loop: CASSLEVGPWETQYF. The CDR3 nucleotides are TGCGCCAGCAGCTTGGAAGTTGGGCCCTGGGAGACCCAGTACTTC.

The chain employs TRBV5-1 and TRBJ2-5; TRBD2 agrees at 7 bases. This CDR3 comprises 15 residues. After removal of 0 bases from V and 5 bases from J, the junction contained 7 bases not matched to a gene. The V gene's germline CDR1 is SGHRS and CDR2 YFSETQ. The CDR3, as DNA: TGCGCCAGCAGCTTGGTGGGGGAGGGCCGGGAGACCCAGTACTTC. Residues: CASSLVGEGRETQYF.

V usage is TRBV2 and J usage is TRBJ2-2, with TRBD2 matching 14 bases. CDR1 SNHLY and CDR2 FYNNEI come from the germline V gene. This CDR3 has 16 residues. Trimming cost V 3 bases and J 5 bases; bases outside gene matches: 2. The CDR3 DNA follows: TGTGCCAGCAGTGAGGGACTAGCGGGAGTTACCGGGGAGCTGTTTTTT. This gives the protein CASSEGLAGVTGELFF. Complete variable domain (other parts from reference TRBV2 and TRBJ2-2): EPEVTQTPSHQVTQMGQEVILRCVPISNHLYFYWYRQILGQKVEFLVSFYNNEISEKSEIFDDQFSVERPDGSNFTLKIRSTKLEDSAMYFCASSEGLAGVTGELFFGEGSRLTVL.